The source of this T cell receptor beta chain is a study of shared clonotypes between healthy human individuals. Division of CD4+ cells produced a CD45RA+ naive subset and a CD45RA-negative memory subset. General study findings and limits: Naive CD4 clonotypes were shared across a handful of donors at around 5.4%.

Libraries were prepared by immunoSEQ multiplex PCR; TCRdb keeps only in-frame clonotypes and omits some of them. The data contain 2 million to 2.5 million clones, 80% to 95% of them singletons. The CDR3 spans 14 residues. Germline V CDR1 and CDR2: MGHRA, YSYEKL. Germline trimming cut 4 bases from V and 2 bases from J; bases unmatched to any gene: 4. Details on this clone: Its antigen is unidentified.

J is TRBJ2-7 and V is TRBV4-1, with 8 bases aligning to TRBD2. Sequences were obtained from naive CD4+ T cells from PBMCs. Subset defined: CD45RA+ positively selected. The receptor comes from a man aged 18 to 30 in good health. Some clones in this sample may be carry-over from other donors' samples. CDR3 DNA: TGCGCCAGCAGCCGAGAACTAGCGGCCTACGAGCAGTACTTC. As protein: CASSRELAAYEQYF.